There are a few counts of the clone carrying this TCR beta chain. This specimen belongs to a study of blood T cell repertoires in COVID-19. The repertoire was sequenced with immunoSEQ multiplex PCR; TCRdb's copy has only in-frame clones and lacks some. This table holds around 120,000 clones, over 80% found once. Deletions cut 2 bases from V and 4 bases from J, with 11 bases between. Germline V gives CDR1 KGHDR, CDR2 SFDVKD. The CDR3 has 15 amino acids. The V gene is TRBV24-1, the J gene TRBJ1-5, with D maybe TRBD1 (5 bases). The sequenced sample was peripheral blood. The receptor was derived from a woman between 65 and 79 years old with acute or convalescent COVID-19. The chain's CDR3 is CATSDSGRGNQPQHF. The CDR3 DNA reads TGTGCCACCAGTGATTCGGGGAGGGGAAATCAGCCCCAGCATTTT.